This TCR beta chain was recovered during a study of shared clonotypes between healthy human individuals. Germline-derived CDR1 and CDR2 are SGHAT and FQDESV (reference sequence). The ends were cut back, 1 base at V and 0 bases at J, with 9 bases in the middle. The CDR3 is made up of 15 amino acids. Repertoires were generated with immunoSEQ multiplex PCR, while TCRdb's copy carries only in-frame clones and drops some. This table has approximately 2,300,000 clones, approximately 90% appearing once. This sequence originates from a man between 18 and 29 years old in good health. Some clones in this sample may be carry-over from other donors' samples. The specimen sequenced was naive CD4+ T cells from PBMCs. Subset meaning: CD45RA+ positively selected. The chain links TRBV11-1 to TRBJ1-1; D remains unclear. In DNA form, the CDR3 reads TGTGCCAGCAGCTTAGGAAGGCTCCTGAACACTGAAGCTTTCTTT. Protein sequence: CASSLGRLLNTEAFF. The whole variable domain, remainder taken from reference TRBV11-1 and TRBJ1-1, is EAEVAQSPRYKITEKSQAVAFWCDPISGHATLYWYRQILGQGPELLVQFQDESVVDDSQLPKDRFSAERLKGVDSTLKIQPAELGDSAMYLCASSLGRLLNTEAFFGQGTRLTVV.